This T cell receptor (beta chain) was observed in a study of T cell responses to AZD1222 COVID-19 vaccine. This CDR3 region has 14 residues. Per the germline V gene, CDR1 is SGHRS and CDR2 is YFSETQ. V lost 4 bases to trimming and J lost 4 bases; unmatched junction nucleotides: 7. Produced via immunoSEQ multiplex PCR; TCRdb's table is partial and in-frame only. The sample consists of tens of thousands of clones, 80% to 90% of them appearing once. The sequence derives from an adult who received the AZD1222 COVID-19 vaccine. The gene calls are TRBV5-1 and TRBJ1-1, with 7 bases that match TRBD1. This specimen consisted of peripheral blood, obtained 28 days after the second AZD1222 dose. The CDR3 reads CASSAEEGATEAFF. The CDR3 DNA sequence: TGCGCCAGCAGCGCGGAGGAGGGGGCCACTGAAGCTTTCTTT.